This TCR beta chain was sequenced for a study of T cell responses to AZD1222 COVID-19 vaccine. Assay: immunoSEQ multiplex PCR; the TCRdb copy retains only in-frame clones and omits some. Altogether about 150,000 clones are present, more than 85% being singletons, with the ten largest covering under 2.5%. Regarding the study as a whole: The donors showed a predominance of white British ancestry and of females, with possible underestimation of clonal diversity.

There are 14 residues in the CDR3. Germline V gene lookup returns CDR1 MNHEY and CDR2 SMNVEV (reference sequence). Germline trimming cut 4 bases from V and 2 bases from J; bases unmatched to any gene: 1. Points on this clone: Its target is not known.

Material: peripheral blood, obtained on day 0 of AZD1222 vaccination. The receptor comes from an adult in good health. This chain joins TRBV27 and TRBJ1-5; the match to TRBD1 covers 8 bases. The CDR3 protein is CASSWGQGNQPQHF. The CDR3 nucleotides are TGTGCCAGCAGTTGGGGACAGGGCAATCAGCCCCAGCATTTT.